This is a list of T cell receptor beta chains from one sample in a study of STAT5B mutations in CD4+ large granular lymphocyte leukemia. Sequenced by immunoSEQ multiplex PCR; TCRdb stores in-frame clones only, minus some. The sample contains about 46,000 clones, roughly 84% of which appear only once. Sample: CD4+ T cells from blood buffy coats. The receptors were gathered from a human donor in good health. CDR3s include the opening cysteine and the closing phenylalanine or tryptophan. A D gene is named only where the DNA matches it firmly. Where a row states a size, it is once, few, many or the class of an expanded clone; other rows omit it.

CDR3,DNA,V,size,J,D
CASSPGGEQGREKLFF,TGTGCCAGCTCACCAGGAGGGGAACAGGGACGAGAAAAACTGTTTTTT,TRBV18,NA,TRBJ1-4,NA
CAWRYLGGDEQYF,TGTGCCTGGAGATACCTCGGGGGGGACGAGCAGTACTTC,TRBV30,once,TRBJ2-7,TRBD2
CASSPPRREDLNYGYTF,TGTGCCAGCAGCCCCCCCCGTCGGGAGGACCTTAACTATGGCTACACCTTC,TRBV7-9,NA,TRBJ1-2,NA
CASSSLRGFSPLHF,TGTGCCAGCAGCTCTCTCAGGGGATTTTCACCCCTCCACTTT,TRBV11-2,NA,TRBJ1-6,NA
CASGDRAYEQYF,TGTGCCAGTGGAGACAGGGCCTACGAGCAGTACTTC,TRBV19,once,TRBJ2-7,TRBD1
CASSFVRSGRDSGNTIYF,TGTGCCAGCAGCTTCGTTCGTTCGGGCAGGGACTCTGGAAACACCATATATTTT,TRBV11-3,NA,TRBJ1-3,NA
CASSSPGQPQHF,TGTGCCAGCAGTTCCCCGGGGCAGCCCCAGCATTTT,TRBV28,NA,TRBJ1-5,NA
CSVVGQESSYEQYF,TGCAGCGTTGTTGGACAGGAGAGCTCCTACGAGCAGTACTTC,TRBV29-1,NA,TRBJ2-7,TRBD1
CASSGTSGFYNEQFF,TGCGCCAGCAGCGGGACTAGCGGCTTCTACAATGAGCAGTTCTTC,TRBV10-2,once,TRBJ2-1,TRBD2
CATSRLAHEQYF,TGTGCCACCAGCAGACTAGCACACGAGCAGTACTTC,TRBV15,NA,TRBJ2-7,NA
CASSEIPGYGYTF,TGTGCCAGCAGTGAAATTCCGGGATATGGCTACACCTTC,TRBV6-1,few,TRBJ1-2,NA
CATSRASGSTDTQYF,TGTGCCACCAGCAGAGCTAGCGGGAGCACAGATACGCAGTATTTT,TRBV15,NA,TRBJ2-3,TRBD2
CASSLHPGLAGVEQFF,TGTGCCAGCAGCTTGCATCCGGGACTAGCGGGAGTTGAGCAGTTCTTC,TRBV7-9,NA,TRBJ2-1,TRBD2
CASAQGRTYNEQFF,TGTGCCAGTGCTCAGGGGAGGACCTACAATGAGCAGTTCTTC,TRBV6-6,NA,TRBJ2-1,NA
CASQGASYNSPLHF,TGTGCCAGCCAGGGGGCCTCCTATAATTCACCCCTCCACTTT,TRBV2,few,TRBJ1-6,TRBD1
CASSLGIVQGIAEAFF,TGTGCCAGCAGCTTAGGAATCGTACAGGGAATTGCTGAAGCTTTCTTT,TRBV7-9,few,TRBJ1-1,NA
CACDQGERANEQFF,TGTGCCTGCGATCAGGGGGAGCGGGCCAATGAGCAGTTCTTC,TRBV30,NA,TRBJ2-1,NA
CSVAGLLSYEQYF,TGCAGCGTTGCGGGGCTTCTCTCCTACGAGCAGTACTTC,TRBV29-1,NA,TRBJ2-7,NA
CASSVGAGGYTEAFF,TGTGCCAGCAGCGTGGGGGCTGGGGGTTATACTGAAGCTTTCTTT,TRBV5-4,NA,TRBJ1-1,NA
CASSVKEHPLAACNQPQHF,TGTGCCAGCAGCGTAAAAGAGCACCCCTTGGCCGCCTGTAATCAGCCCCAGCATTTT,TRBV9,NA,TRBJ1-5,NA
CASSLVASAKNIQYF,TGTGCCAGCAGCTTAGTTGCTAGCGCCAAAAACATTCAGTACTTC,TRBV7-2,NA,TRBJ2-4,NA
CASSLRGFSTEAFF,TGTGCCAGCAGCTTAAGAGGGTTCTCCACTGAAGCTTTCTTT,TRBV7-3,NA,TRBJ1-1,NA
CASSLGGLASTGELFF,TGTGCCAGCAGCTTAGGGGGACTAGCGTCCACCGGGGAGCTGTTTTTT,TRBV11-2,NA,TRBJ2-2,TRBD2
CASSQDRLAGASYEQYF,TGCGCCAGCAGCCAAGATCGACTAGCGGGAGCTTCCTACGAGCAGTACTTC,TRBV4-1,NA,TRBJ2-7,TRBD2
CASSPTRQGATYEQYF,TGTGCCAGCAGCCCCACCCGACAGGGGGCCACCTACGAGCAGTACTTC,TRBV11-2,NA,TRBJ2-7,TRBD1
CASSLEGGGNQPQHF,TGTGCCAGCAGCTTAGAAGGGGGAGGCAATCAGCCCCAGCATTTT,TRBV7-6,NA,TRBJ1-5,NA
CASSLAGVPDTQYF,TGTGCCAGCAGCCTAGCGGGAGTCCCGGATACGCAGTATTTT,TRBV11-2,NA,TRBJ2-3,TRBD2
CASSPRGSGAYEQYF,TGTGCCAGCAGCCCCCGGGGTAGCGGAGCCTACGAGCAGTACTTC,TRBV9,NA,TRBJ2-7,NA
CASSSQGKAHYGYTF,TGCGCCAGCAGCTCCCAGGGGAAAGCTCACTATGGCTACACCTTC,TRBV5-1,NA,TRBJ1-2,NA
CASSSTSGGDREQYF,TGTGCCAGCAGCTCGACTAGCGGGGGTGATCGTGAGCAGTACTTC,TRBV7-9,NA,TRBJ2-7,TRBD2
CAWSVRPEGEQYF,TGTGCCTGGAGTGTGCGTCCGGAAGGCGAGCAGTACTTC,TRBV30,NA,TRBJ2-7,NA
CAWDWEGGSPLHF,TGTGCCTGGGATTGGGAGGGGGGATCACCCCTCCACTTT,TRBV30,NA,TRBJ1-6,NA
CASSQTSGPYNEQFF,TGTGCCAGCAGCCAGACTAGCGGGCCCTACAATGAGCAGTTCTTC,TRBV4-2,NA,TRBJ2-1,TRBD2
CASRDSGPKDEQYF,TGTGCCAGTAGGGATTCCGGGCCTAAGGACGAGCAGTACTTC,TRBV19,few,TRBJ2-7,NA
CASSGGLAGEQYF,TGTGCCAGCAGCGGGGGACTAGCAGGGGAGCAGTACTTC,TRBV9,NA,TRBJ2-7,TRBD2
CASSIGNTNTEAFF,TGTGCCAGTAGTATCGGGAACACGAACACTGAAGCTTTCTTT,TRBV19,NA,TRBJ1-1,NA
CASSYGAGYTDTQYF,TGTGCCAGCAGTTACGGAGCGGGGTACACAGATACGCAGTATTTT,TRBV6-6,NA,TRBJ2-3,TRBD2
CASSLISGGMSGELFF,TGCGCCAGCAGCTTGATCTCAGGCGGGATGAGCGGGGAGCTGTTTTTT,TRBV5-1,NA,TRBJ2-2,NA
CASNLDRGLRNEQFF,TGTGCCAGCAATTTAGACAGGGGGCTCCGAAACGAGCAGTTCTTC,TRBV6-1,NA,TRBJ2-1,TRBD1
CASSLWYTETQYF,TGTGCCAGCAGCTTGTGGTATACGGAGACCCAGTACTTC,TRBV5-6,once,TRBJ2-5,NA